The 9 T cell receptor beta chains reported below all come from one sample, sequenced in a study of tissue T cells after allogeneic stem cell transplantation. This table comes from immunoSEQ multiplex PCR, and its TCRdb copy is limited to in-frame clones, with some not included. The repertoire holds 2,000 or so clones, with approximately 60% as singletons. Time point noted: mouse harvest day 7 after allogeneic transplant. Tail vein injection delivered 10^7 T-cell-depleted bone marrow cells and 10^6 splenic CD5+ T cells. The sample taken for sequencing was spleen. These receptor sequences come from a female BALB/c mouse given C57BL/6 T cells with graft-versus-host disease after an allogeneic hematopoietic cell transplant.

Remarks on this clone: The gene names here belong to mouse. Read sequence stops 1 residue before the CDR3 end, and the germline J gene provides the missing end. The chain recombines TRBV13-2 with TRBJ2-5; D ambiguous. This CDR3 is built from 11 residues. Germline CDR1 is NNHNN and CDR2 is SYGAGS (reference sequence). V lost 5 bases, J lost 11 bases, and 12 bases lay in between. The DNA read from the CDR3 is TGTGCCAGCGGGGCCAACTATGACCAGTAC. It yields the protein CASGANYDQY. The whole CDR3 sequence is CASGANYDQYF.

Of note for this clone: The gene names here belong to mouse. The CDR3 goes on 1 residue after the read ends, and that part is filled in from the germline J gene. V is TRBV15 and J is TRBJ2-3; no clear D gene. CDR3 length: 14 residues. The V gene's germline CDR1 is SGHND and CDR2 FRSKSL. Trimming removed 3 bases from V and 0 bases from J, with 7 bases in between. CDR3 bases read: TGTGCCAGCAGTTTGGTGGGAAGTGCAGAAACGCTGTAT. This sequence encodes CASSLVGSAETLY. The CDR3 in full is CASSLVGSAETLYF.

On this clone: The genes and germline here are from mouse. Read sequence stops 1 residue before the CDR3 end, and the germline J gene provides the missing end. This chain uses TRBV13-2 with TRBJ1-1, with D unclear. Germline V gene data show CDR1 as NNHNN and CDR2 as SYGAGS (reference sequence). V dropped 2 bases and J dropped 10 bases, with 6 bases sitting between them. The CDR3 has 10 amino acids. The CDR3 DNA, read in part, is TGTGCCAGCGGTGAGGAGGGAGTCTTC. Its protein product is CASGEEGVF. In full, the CDR3 is CASGEEGVFF.

This clone was observed a few times. The gene names here belong to mouse. CDR3 bases read: TGTGCCTGGAGTCTAAACTGGGGGGCTTATGAACAGTAC. Its protein product is CAWSLNWGAYEQY. The whole CDR3 protein reads CAWSLNWGAYEQYF. The chain is built from TRBV31 and TRBJ2-7; 9 nucleotides agree with TRBD2. The read ends 1 residue shy of where the CDR3 ends; the end is completed using the germline J gene. This CDR3 contains 14 residues. From germline, CDR1 is GKSSPN and CDR2 SITVG. V was clipped by 0 bases and J by 4 bases; unmatched bases: 4.

As for this clone: Mouse gene names and germline throughout. The read ends 1 residue shy of where the CDR3 ends; the end is completed using the germline J gene. This sequence joins TRBV13-2 and TRBJ2-3; perhaps TRBD2 as D (7 bases). This CDR3 spans 15 amino acids. Trimming cost V 2 bases and J 0 bases, with 10 bases left between them. Germline V CDR1 and CDR2: NNHNN, SYGAGS (reference sequence). The covered CDR3 bases are TGTGCCAGCGGTGACTGGGGGCCTAGTGCAGAAACGCTGTAT. It translates to CASGDWGPSAETLY. The entire CDR3 protein reads CASGDWGPSAETLYF.

As concerns this clone: Germline and genes: mouse. Coverage ceases 1 residue before the CDR3 finishes, and the germline J gene fills in the end. The rearrangement uses TRBV2 and TRBJ2-5; D gene unclear. The V and J ends lost 0 bases and 3 bases respectively, with 7 bases between them. Germline CDR1 LGHNA, CDR2 YSYQKL. This CDR3 is 14 amino acids long. The covered CDR3 bases are TGTGCCAGCAGCCAAGATACGCAACAAGACACCCAGTAC. Protein: CASSQDTQQDTQY. The whole CDR3 sequence reads CASSQDTQQDTQYF.

This clone was seen once. Genes and germline come from the mouse. The read stops 1 residue short of the end of the CDR3; the missing end is completed from the germline J gene. This chain links TRBV12-2 with TRBJ2-7; D is unclear. The CDR3 sequence is 13 residues long. With 0 bases removed from V and 3 bases from J, the gap between germline ends came to 8 bases. CDR1 and CDR2 from the germline V gene are SGHLS and HYDKME. Partial CDR3 DNA: TGTGCCAGCTCTCTCGATGAAGACTATGAACAGTAC. This encodes CASSLDEDYEQY. The full CDR3 protein reads CASSLDEDYEQYF.

Only a few counts were recorded for this clone. Here the gene names and germline are mouse. The read falls 1 residue short of the CDR3 end, and the missing part is taken from the germline J gene. The chain has TRBV16 and TRBJ2-7, with 11 bases identical to TRBD2. Germline V CDR1 and CDR2: SGHSA, FRNQAP. V dropped 1 base and J dropped 6; count of bases not matched to a gene: 5. This CDR3 is built from 15 residues. This CDR3 is CASSLVGDWGIEQYF. The DNA read from the CDR3 is TGTGCAAGCAGCTTAGTCGGGGACTGGGGGATTGAACAGTAC.

As regards this clone: Mouse gene names apply. The read terminates 1 residue before the CDR3 end, so the remaining end is supplied by the germline J gene. The chain is built from TRBV20 and TRBJ2-3; D is possibly TRBD1 (5 bases). Per germline, CDR1 GFQATS and CDR2 STVNSAI. Trimming removed 0 bases from V and 1 base from J, with 8 bases in between. CDR3 length: 14 amino acids. Partial CDR3 DNA: TGTGGTGCTAGGGAGAGGGGTCGTGCAGAAACGCTGTAT. The encoded protein is CGARERGRAETLY. In full, the CDR3 reads CGARERGRAETLYF. Looking up the rest from reference TRBV20 and TRBJ2-3 gives the full variable domain: GALVYQYPRRTICKSGTSMRMECQAVGFQATSVAWYRQSPQKTFELIALSTVNSAIKYEQNFTQEKFPISHPNLSFSSMTVLNAYLEDRGLYLCGARERGRAETLYFGSGTRLTVL.